The clone carrying this T cell receptor beta chain has more than one count but fewer than ten. The antigen remains undetermined. PCR was performed using 60 Vbeta and 13 Jbeta primers. TCRdb's copy holds only in-frame clones and misses some; the assay was immunoSEQ multiplex PCR. Among 150,000 to 200,000 clones listed, around 79% were seen once. This entry is derived from a study of cytomegalovirus exposure and HLA in healthy donors. The V and J ends lost 3 bases and 9 bases respectively, with 9 bases between them. This CDR3 has 11 residues. Germline CDR1 and CDR2: MNHNS and SASEGT. Regarding the study as a whole: Common viral pathogens seemed to be connected with several of the most significant clusters, according to a later analysis.

Material for sequencing was PBMCs. This clonotype was sampled from a woman in her 50s in good health and CMV-seronegative. This rearrangement joins TRBV6-1 to TRBJ2-7; D not certain. CDR3 nucleotides: TGTGCCAGCAGTGAGCCCTATGTGCAGTACTTC. Protein product: CASSEPYVQYF.